This paragraph covers one T cell receptor beta chain sequence. The CDR3 loop spans 15 amino acids. CDR1 and CDR2 from the germline V gene are GTSNPN and SVGIG (reference sequence). Trimming cost V 0 bases and J 6 bases, with 12 bases left between them. High-throughput TCR beta sequencing covered peripheral CD8+ and CD4+ T cells. Random hexamers primed reverse transcription of roughly 0.45 to 1 ug RNA. TCRdb re-analysed the immunoSEQ multiplex PCR reads in MiXCR, keeping a single row per CDR3 protein. The sample yields roughly 200,000 distinct CDR3 sequences, just under 95% seen once. The source of the sample is a study of CD8 T cells in Susac syndrome.

Sequencing was done on a sample of CD4+ T cells from PBMCs. The sequence was obtained from a human donor with multiple sclerosis. J is TRBJ1-6 and V is TRBV30, with D unresolved. The chain's CDR3 is CAWSVPLTLNSPLHF. The CDR3 DNA reads TGTGCCTGGAGTGTACCCTTGACACTTAATTCACCCCTCCACTTT.